These 2 T cell receptor beta chains were sequenced from one sample in a study of technical replicates of blood from a few donors. The method was immunoSEQ multiplex PCR; TCRdb's version includes in-frame clones alone and lacks a portion of them. The sample holds around 83,000 clones; approximately 93% are singletons and the top ten take 0.26%. The specimen sequenced was T cells isolated from PBMCs. The receptors originated from a human donor in good health.

The chain is built from TRBV19 and TRBJ1-5; 7 positions match TRBD1. Per the germline V gene, CDR1 is LNHDA and CDR2 is SQIVND (reference sequence). V was pared by 2 bases and J by 0 bases, with 7 bases of the junction left unmatched. This CDR3 spans 17 amino acids. The CDR3 sequence: CASSITGTVYSNQPQHF. The CDR3 DNA follows: TGTGCCAGTAGTATAACCGGGACAGTATATAGCAATCAGCCCCAGCATTTT. Supplemented by reference TRBV19 and TRBJ1-5, the full variable domain reads DGGITQSPKYLFRKEGQNVTLSCEQNLNHDAMYWYRQDPGQGLRLIYYSQIVNDFQKGDIAEGYSVSREKKESFPLTVTSAQKNPTAFYLCASSITGTVYSNQPQHFGDGTRLSIL.

The genes are TRBV4-1 and TRBJ1-2; D possibly corresponds to TRBD1 (5 bases). This CDR3 is built from 15 residues. CDR1 MGHRA and CDR2 YSYEKL come from the germline V gene. With 0 bases removed from V and 5 bases from J, the gap between germline ends came to 13 bases. This CDR3 reads CASSQDRTLRYGYTF. The DNA of the CDR3 is TGCGCCAGCAGCCAAGATAGGACATTGAGGTATGGCTACACCTTC.